A single sample is the source of the 25 T cell receptor beta chains below, sequenced in a study of blood T cell repertoires in COVID-19. The repertoire was sequenced with immunoSEQ multiplex PCR; TCRdb's copy has only in-frame clones and lacks some. The top ten hold 16% of the sample, which has 45,000 to 60,000 clones, roughly 85% seen once. Sequencing was carried out using peripheral blood. Every receptor here comes from a human donor in a cohort sampled during active COVID-19.

On this clone: A read error may account for a junction end that differs from germline. V gene TRBV30 combines with J gene TRBJ1-1; possible D gene TRBD1, 6 bases. The CDR3 length is 15 residues. Germline V gene data show CDR1 as GTSNPN and CDR2 as SVGIG (reference sequence). The CDR3 protein is CAWSVGTGRTTEAFF. The CDR3 nucleotides are TGTGCTTGGAGTGTGGGAACAGGGCGAACCACTGAAGCTTTCTTT.

This clone appeared a single time. The V call is TRBV10-1, the J call TRBJ1-6; D remains ambiguous. This CDR3 is 15 amino acids long. The germline V gene has CDR1 WNHNN and CDR2 SYGVQD (reference sequence). Trimming took off 9 bases at V and 4 bases at J, with 16 bases between the two ends. Written as DNA, the CDR3 is TGCGCCAGGTCCTGGCCGGCTAGATATAATTCACCCCTCCACTTT. Its translation is CARSWPARYNSPLHF.

A single count supports this clone. The chain employs TRBV28 and TRBJ2-2; weak D call: TRBD2 (6 bases). The CDR3 has 17 amino acids. V lost 8 bases to trimming and J lost 0 bases, with 19 bases between them. Per germline, CDR1 MDHEN and CDR2 SYDVKM. CDR3 sequence reads: CASQIPPGLTNTGELFF. Written as DNA, the CDR3 is TGTGCCAGCCAAATCCCCCCGGGACTCACGAACACCGGGGAGCTGTTTTTT. The full variable domain, with the rest looked up from reference TRBV28 and TRBJ2-2, is DVKVTQSSRYLVKRTGEKVFLECVQDMDHENMFWYRQDPGLGLRLIYFSYDVKMKEKGDIPEGYSVSREKKERFSLILESASTNQTSMYLCASQIPPGLTNTGELFFGEGSRLTVL.

This clone was found a few times. The V and J genes are TRBV5-5 and TRBJ1-5; D not certain. Trimming shortened V by 0 bases and J by 5 bases, and 9 bases separated the two germline ends. Per the germline V gene, CDR1 is SGHKS and CDR2 is YYEKEE (reference sequence). The length of the CDR3 is 14 residues. CDR3 residues: CASSLVPGDQPQHF. The CDR3 nucleotides read TGTGCCAGCAGCTTGGTGCCGGGAGATCAGCCCCAGCATTTT.

There are a few counts of this clone. The J gene is TRBJ2-3, the V gene TRBV30; 9 bases agree with TRBD1. Germline loops: CDR1 GTSNPN, CDR2 SVGIG (reference sequence). This CDR3 spans 16 amino acids. With 0 bases clipped from V and 3 bases from J, the junction kept 7 bases outside the gene matches. CDR3: CAWSVLPDRGTDTQYF. DNA of the CDR3: TGTGCCTGGAGTGTACTTCCCGACAGGGGGACAGATACGCAGTATTTT.

The chain's CDR3 is CASSLETGETYEQYF. The CDR3, as DNA: TGTGCCAGCAGCTTAGAAACAGGGGAGACGTACGAGCAGTACTTC. The chain joins TRBV7-6 to TRBJ2-7; 7 positions match TRBD1. V trimming: 1 base; J trimming: 4 bases; junction bases outside the gene matches: 7. The CDR3 totals 15 residues. Germline CDR1 is SGHVS and CDR2 is FNYEAQ.

A word on this clone: One end of the junction is discordant with germline, which a read error may explain. The chain recombines TRBV30 with TRBJ1-3; 7 bases map to TRBD1. Per germline, CDR1 GTSNPN and CDR2 SVGIG (reference sequence). The CDR3 length is 13 residues. In DNA, the CDR3 is TGTGCCCGGAGGACCGAGGGGGCGGACACCATATATTTT. It codes for CARRTEGADTIYF.

In this sample, this clone turned up once. This chain uses TRBV6-1 with TRBJ1-2; possible D gene TRBD1, 5 bases. With 2 bases removed from V and 4 bases from J, the gap between germline ends came to 5 bases. CDR3 length: 12 residues. CDR1 is MNHNS, CDR2 SASEGT, per germline. The CDR3 coding sequence is TGTGCCAGCAGTGAAAGGGGCTATGGCTACACCTTC. Amino acids: CASSERGYGYTF.

This chain connects TRBV6-1 to TRBJ2-7; 7 bases are a match to TRBD1. The V gene end was trimmed by 0 bases and the J gene end by 0 bases; junction bases not matched to a gene: 2. The CDR3 runs to 15 residues. The germline V gene has CDR1 MNHNS and CDR2 SASEGT. The DNA of the CDR3 is TGTGCCAGCAGTGAAGCAGGGGACAGCTCCTACGAGCAGTACTTC. As protein: CASSEAGDSSYEQYF.

In nucleotides, the CDR3 is TGTGCCAGCAGCCAAGGGGACAGGGGTTACGAGCAGTACTTC. Its protein product is CASSQGDRGYEQYF. V and J are TRBV3-1 (or the pseudogene TRBV3-2) and TRBJ2-7, with 10 nucleotides matching TRBD1. Unmatched junction bases numbered 1, after V lost 1 base and J lost 4 bases. CDR1 and CDR2 from the germline V gene are LGHDT and YNNKEL (reference sequence). This CDR3 comprises 14 residues.

The rearrangement links TRBV28 to TRBJ1-2, with D possibly being TRBD1 (5 bases). CDR3 length: 16 residues. V lost 4 bases and J 0 bases, leaving 15 bases between the germline ends. Germline loops: CDR1 MDHEN, CDR2 SYDVKM. CDR3 region: CASSSIPDNPNYGYTF. For the CDR3, the DNA is TGTGCCAGCAGTTCGATTCCGGACAACCCTAACTATGGCTACACCTTC.

The V and J genes are TRBV2 and TRBJ1-1; D unclear. Per germline, CDR1 SNHLY and CDR2 FYNNEI. This CDR3 is built from 12 residues. The V and J ends lost 6 bases and 1 base respectively, with 6 bases between them. Here the CDR3 reads CASREQNTEAFF. The CDR3 bases are TGTGCCAGCAGAGAGCAGAACACTGAAGCTTTCTTT.

The chain uses TRBV5-4 and TRBJ2-5; 8 positions match TRBD1. The germline CDR1 and CDR2 sequences are SGHNT and YYREEE (reference sequence). V was pared by 4 bases and J by 3 bases, with 8 bases of the junction left unmatched. The CDR3 has 15 amino acids. CDR3 sequence reads: CASSTDTTGEETQYF. CDR3 sequence (DNA): TGTGCCAGCAGCACCGACACGACAGGGGAAGAGACCCAGTACTTC.

V is TRBV5-1 and J is TRBJ2-3; 10 nucleotides agree with TRBD2. With V trimmed by 2 bases and J by 0 bases, 3 bases remained unmatched. This CDR3 comprises 16 residues. The V gene's germline CDR1 is SGHRS and CDR2 YFSETQ. CDR3 in DNA: TGCGCCAGCAGCTTACGACTAGCGGGTAGCACAGATACGCAGTATTTT. It translates to CASSLRLAGSTDTQYF.

V gene TRBV6-5 combines with J gene TRBJ2-7; 7 positions agree with TRBD1. CDR1 is MNHEY, CDR2 SVGAGI, per germline. The CDR3 has 14 amino acids. V lost 8 bases and J lost 6; bases outside the gene matches: 13. CDR3: CASLQTGNSREQYF. DNA for the CDR3: TGTGCCAGCCTCCAGACAGGGAATTCCCGCGAGCAGTACTTC.

This chain links TRBV3-1 (or the pseudogene TRBV3-2) with TRBJ1-5; no reliable D call. CDR3 length: 13 residues. Trimming left V 3 bases short and J 7 bases short, with 10 bases between. In germline, CDR1 is LGHDT, CDR2 YNNKEL (reference sequence). The CDR3 DNA follows: TGTGCCAGCAGCCATCAAAACGCGCAGCCCCAGCATTTT. Its translation: CASSHQNAQPQHF.

The CDR3 is CASSLGRGLAGTTDTQYF. CDR3 in DNA: TGTGCCAGCAGCTTAGGCCGAGGACTAGCGGGAACCACAGATACGCAGTATTTT. The genes are TRBV7-9 and TRBJ2-3; 12 bases match TRBD2. CDR3 length: 18 residues. The J segment lost 2 bases and the V segment lost 1 base, leaving 7 bases of the junction unmatched. Germline V gene data show CDR1 as SEHNR and CDR2 as FQNEAQ (reference sequence).

This clone was picked up one time. The chain has TRBV7-2 and TRBJ1-6, with D possibly matching TRBD1 (5 bases). The CDR3 runs 15 residues. V shed 5 bases and J shed 10 bases, with 18 bases lying between them. Germline V gene data show CDR1 as SGHTA and CDR2 as FQGNSA. As DNA, the CDR3 is TGTGCCAGCAGCCCTGGGGGGGTGGTAGGATCACCCCTCCACTTT. Translation gives CASSPGGVVGSPLHF.

As DNA, the CDR3 is TGTGCCAGCAGTGGGACTAGCGGGGGGAACGGGGAGCTGTTTTTT. Amino acid sequence: CASSGTSGGNGELFF. This chain joins TRBV2 and TRBJ2-2, with 14 positions matching TRBD2. Germline-derived CDR1 and CDR2 are SNHLY and FYNNEI. The CDR3 extends over 15 amino acids. Trimming cost V 4 bases and J 7 bases; bases outside gene matches: 2.

The rearrangement links TRBV2 to TRBJ2-2, with 11 bases matching TRBD1. Germline CDR1 reads SNHLY; CDR2 reads FYNNEI. The V gene end was trimmed by 8 bases and the J gene end by 6 bases; junction bases not matched to a gene: 5. CDR3 length: 14 amino acids. The DNA for the CDR3 is TGTGCCAGCGGAGGACAGGGGGCTCCCGGGGAGCTGTTTTTT. Protein sequence: CASGGQGAPGELFF.

This sequence joins TRBV7-6 and TRBJ2-5, with TRBD2 matching over 8 bases. Per germline, CDR1 SGHVS and CDR2 FNYEAQ. The V and J ends lost 5 bases and 5 bases, in that order; junction bases with no gene match: 4. The CDR3 extends over 13 amino acids. For the CDR3, the DNA is TGTGCCAGCAGCCAACTAGCGGAGGAGACCCAGTACTTC. Encoded protein: CASSQLAEETQYF.

The chain recombines TRBV6-1 with TRBJ2-7; D possibly corresponds to TRBD1 (5 bases). V lost 2 bases to trimming and J lost 3 bases, with 11 bases between them. The germline gives CDR1 MNHNS, CDR2 SASEGT. The CDR3 is 14 amino acids. Written as DNA, the CDR3 is TGTGCCAGCAGTGAACCGGCAGGGTTCTACGAGCAGTACTTC. This sequence encodes CASSEPAGFYEQYF.

V is TRBV12-5 and J is TRBJ2-5; 10 nucleotides match TRBD1. With V trimmed by 5 bases and J by 7 bases, 7 bases remained unmatched. Germline assignment: CDR1 LGHNT and CDR2 FRNRAP. This CDR3 spans 14 amino acids. CDR3 nucleotide sequence: TGTGCTAGTGGTCGTGGACAGGGGGAGGGGACCCAGTACTTC. Amino acid sequence: CASGRGQGEGTQYF.

This chain joins TRBV11-2 and TRBJ2-5; D is possibly TRBD1 (6 bases). This CDR3 spans 13 amino acids. The V end was cut by 2 bases, the J end by 5 bases, with 9 bases between. Germline V gives CDR1 SGHAT, CDR2 FQNNGV. CDR3 bases: TGTGCCAGCAGCTTAAACAGGGCTGAGACCCAGTACTTC. It specifies CASSLNRAETQYF. Full variable domain (missing parts from reference TRBV11-2 and TRBJ2-5): EAGVAQSPRYKIIEKRQSVAFWCNPISGHATLYWYQQILGQGPKLLIQFQNNGVVDDSQLPKDRFSAERLKGVDSTLKIQPAKLEDSAVYLCASSLNRAETQYFGPGTRLLVL.

The rearrangement uses TRBV9 and TRBJ2-1, with D unresolved. V gave up 7 bases and J gave up 6 bases, with 23 bases separating them. This CDR3 is built from 16 residues. CDR1 and CDR2 from the germline V gene are SGDLS and YYNGEE. The CDR3 spells CASAKTTTIGSNEQFF. CDR3 bases: TGTGCCAGCGCTAAAACAACTACTATCGGGTCCAATGAGCAGTTCTTC.